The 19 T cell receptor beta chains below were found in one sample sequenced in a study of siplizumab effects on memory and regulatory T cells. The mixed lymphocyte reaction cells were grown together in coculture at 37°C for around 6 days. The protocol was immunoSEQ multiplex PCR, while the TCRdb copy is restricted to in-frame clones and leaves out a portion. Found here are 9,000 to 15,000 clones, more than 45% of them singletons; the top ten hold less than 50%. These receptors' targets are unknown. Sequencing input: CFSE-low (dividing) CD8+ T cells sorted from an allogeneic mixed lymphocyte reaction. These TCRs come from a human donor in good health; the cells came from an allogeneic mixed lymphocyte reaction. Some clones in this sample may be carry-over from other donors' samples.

CDR3 loop: CASSRDSAYEQYF. CDR3 sequence (DNA): TGTGCCAGCAGTCGGGACAGTGCCTACGAGCAGTACTTC. V and J are TRBV27 and TRBJ2-7; the match to TRBD1 covers 7 bases. Trimming at V came to 5 bases and at J to 2 bases, leaving 3 bases not matched to a gene. Germline CDR1 is MNHEY and CDR2 is SMNVEV (reference sequence). CDR3 length equals 13 residues.

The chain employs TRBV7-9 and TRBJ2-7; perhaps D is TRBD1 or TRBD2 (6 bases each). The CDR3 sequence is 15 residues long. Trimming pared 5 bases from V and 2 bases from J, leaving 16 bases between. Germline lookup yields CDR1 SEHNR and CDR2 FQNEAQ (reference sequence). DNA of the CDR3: TGTGCCAGCAGCCCCCTGGGGGGCGAGACCTACGAGCAGTACTTC. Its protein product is CASSPLGGETYEQYF.

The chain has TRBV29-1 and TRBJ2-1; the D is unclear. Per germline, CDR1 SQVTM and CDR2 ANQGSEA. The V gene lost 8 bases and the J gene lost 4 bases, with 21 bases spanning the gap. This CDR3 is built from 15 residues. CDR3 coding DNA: TGCAGCCTTACCGAGTACCCCCTCTTATACAATGAGCAGTTCTTC. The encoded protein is CSLTEYPLLYNEQFF.

The CDR3 bases are TGTGCCAGCAGCTTAGGGGCTAGGGTCCTAGCGGGCACCGGGGAGCTGTTTTTT. Its protein product is CASSLGARVLAGTGELFF. V usage is TRBV7-2 and J usage is TRBJ2-2, with 8 bases that match TRBD2. CDR1 and CDR2 (germline): SGHTA, FQGNSA. This CDR3 region has 18 residues. With V trimmed by 1 base and J by 4 bases, 11 bases remained unmatched.

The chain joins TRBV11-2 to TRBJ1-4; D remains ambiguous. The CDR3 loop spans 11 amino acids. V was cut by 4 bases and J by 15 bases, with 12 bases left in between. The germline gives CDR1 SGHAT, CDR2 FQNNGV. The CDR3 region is CASSSGLGVFF. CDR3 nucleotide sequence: TGTGCCAGCAGCTCCGGGCTCGGCGTGTTTTTT.

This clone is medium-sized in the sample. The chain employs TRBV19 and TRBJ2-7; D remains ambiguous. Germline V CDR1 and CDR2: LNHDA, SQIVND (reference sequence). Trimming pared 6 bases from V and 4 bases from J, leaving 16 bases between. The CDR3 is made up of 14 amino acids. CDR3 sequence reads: CASSPGLNQYEQYF. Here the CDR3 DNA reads TGTGCCAGTAGCCCCGGCCTTAACCAATACGAGCAGTACTTC.

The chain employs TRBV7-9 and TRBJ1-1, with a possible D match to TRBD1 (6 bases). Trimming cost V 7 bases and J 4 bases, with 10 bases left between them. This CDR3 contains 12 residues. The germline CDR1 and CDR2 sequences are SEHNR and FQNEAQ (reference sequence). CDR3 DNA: TGTGCCAGCAAAGGGACACCCACTGAAGCTTTCTTT. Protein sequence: CASKGTPTEAFF.

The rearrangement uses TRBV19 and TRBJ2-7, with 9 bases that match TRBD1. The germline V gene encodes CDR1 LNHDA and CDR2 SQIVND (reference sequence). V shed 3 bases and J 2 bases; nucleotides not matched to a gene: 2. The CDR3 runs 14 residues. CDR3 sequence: CASSIGTGPYEQYF. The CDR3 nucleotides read TGTGCCAGTAGTATCGGGACAGGGCCCTACGAGCAGTACTTC.

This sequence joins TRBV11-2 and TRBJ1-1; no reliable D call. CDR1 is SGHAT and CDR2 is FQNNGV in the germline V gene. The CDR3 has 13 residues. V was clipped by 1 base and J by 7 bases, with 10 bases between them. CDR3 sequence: CASSLGSGNEAFF. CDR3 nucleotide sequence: TGTGCCAGCAGCTTAGGGTCGGGTAATGAAGCTTTCTTT.

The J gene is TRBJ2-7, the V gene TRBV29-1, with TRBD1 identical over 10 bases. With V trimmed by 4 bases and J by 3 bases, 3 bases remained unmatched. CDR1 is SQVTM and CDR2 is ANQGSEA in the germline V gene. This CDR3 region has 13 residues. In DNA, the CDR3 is TGCAGCGTTGTCTGGGACAGGGGCTACGAGCAGTACTTC. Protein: CSVVWDRGYEQYF.

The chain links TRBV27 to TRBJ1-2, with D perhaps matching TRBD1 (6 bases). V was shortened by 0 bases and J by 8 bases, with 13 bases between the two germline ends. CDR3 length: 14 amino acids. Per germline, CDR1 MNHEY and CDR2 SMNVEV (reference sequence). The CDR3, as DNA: TGTGCCAGCAGTTTATCAGTGTGGGGGCAGGGCTACACCTTC. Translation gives CASSLSVWGQGYTF.

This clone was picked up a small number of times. This CDR3 reads CASSSPGLGSYEQYF. The CDR3 nucleotides are TGTGCCAGCAGCTCCCCGGGACTAGGCTCCTACGAGCAGTACTTC. The chain uses TRBV7-9 and TRBJ2-7; 8 bases align to TRBD2. This CDR3 contains 15 residues. Germline V gene lookup returns CDR1 SEHNR and CDR2 FQNEAQ (reference sequence). With 4 bases clipped from V and 0 bases from J, the junction kept 5 bases outside the gene matches.

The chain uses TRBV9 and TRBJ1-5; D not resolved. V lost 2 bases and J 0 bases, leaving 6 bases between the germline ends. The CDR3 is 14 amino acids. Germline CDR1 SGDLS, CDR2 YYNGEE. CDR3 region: CASSVWSSNQPQHF. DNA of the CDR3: TGTGCCAGCAGCGTCTGGAGTAGCAATCAGCCCCAGCATTTT.

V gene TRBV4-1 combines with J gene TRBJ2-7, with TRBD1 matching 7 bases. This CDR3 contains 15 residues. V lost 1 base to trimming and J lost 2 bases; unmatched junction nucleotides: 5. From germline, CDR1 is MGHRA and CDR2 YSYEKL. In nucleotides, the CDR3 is TGCGCCAGCAGCCAAGTTGAGACAGGGACCTACGAGCAGTACTTC. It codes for CASSQVETGTYEQYF.

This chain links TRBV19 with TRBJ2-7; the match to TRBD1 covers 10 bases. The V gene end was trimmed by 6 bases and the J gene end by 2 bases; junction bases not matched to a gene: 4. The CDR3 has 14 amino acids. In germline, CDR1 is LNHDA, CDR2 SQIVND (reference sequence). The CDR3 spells CASSATGGPYEQYF. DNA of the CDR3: TGTGCCAGTAGCGCGACAGGGGGCCCCTACGAGCAGTACTTC.

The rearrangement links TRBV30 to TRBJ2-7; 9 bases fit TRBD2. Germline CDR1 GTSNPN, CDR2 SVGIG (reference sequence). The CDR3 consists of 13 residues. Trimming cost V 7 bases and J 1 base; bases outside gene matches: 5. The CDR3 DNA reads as TGTGCCTCCAGACTAGCGGATTCCTACGAGCAGTACTTC. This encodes CASRLADSYEQYF.

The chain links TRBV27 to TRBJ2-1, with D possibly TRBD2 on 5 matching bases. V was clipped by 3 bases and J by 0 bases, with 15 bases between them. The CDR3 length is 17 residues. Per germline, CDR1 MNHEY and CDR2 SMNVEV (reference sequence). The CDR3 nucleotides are TGTGCCAGCAGTTTCGTGACGGGATCCCCCTCCTACAATGAGCAGTTCTTC. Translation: CASSFVTGSPSYNEQFF.

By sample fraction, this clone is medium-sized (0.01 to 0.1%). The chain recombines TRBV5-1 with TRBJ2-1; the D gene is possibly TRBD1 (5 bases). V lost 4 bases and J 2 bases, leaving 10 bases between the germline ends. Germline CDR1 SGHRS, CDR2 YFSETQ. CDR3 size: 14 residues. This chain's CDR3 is CASSGDSTYNEQFF. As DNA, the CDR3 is TGCGCCAGCAGCGGAGACAGCACCTACAATGAGCAGTTCTTC.

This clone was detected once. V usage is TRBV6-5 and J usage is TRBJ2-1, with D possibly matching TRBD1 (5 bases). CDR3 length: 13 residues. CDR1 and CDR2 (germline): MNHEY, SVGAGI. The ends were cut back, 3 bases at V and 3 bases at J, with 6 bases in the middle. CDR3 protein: CASSYRGYNEQFF. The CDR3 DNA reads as TGTGCCAGCAGTTATAGGGGCTACAATGAGCAGTTCTTC.